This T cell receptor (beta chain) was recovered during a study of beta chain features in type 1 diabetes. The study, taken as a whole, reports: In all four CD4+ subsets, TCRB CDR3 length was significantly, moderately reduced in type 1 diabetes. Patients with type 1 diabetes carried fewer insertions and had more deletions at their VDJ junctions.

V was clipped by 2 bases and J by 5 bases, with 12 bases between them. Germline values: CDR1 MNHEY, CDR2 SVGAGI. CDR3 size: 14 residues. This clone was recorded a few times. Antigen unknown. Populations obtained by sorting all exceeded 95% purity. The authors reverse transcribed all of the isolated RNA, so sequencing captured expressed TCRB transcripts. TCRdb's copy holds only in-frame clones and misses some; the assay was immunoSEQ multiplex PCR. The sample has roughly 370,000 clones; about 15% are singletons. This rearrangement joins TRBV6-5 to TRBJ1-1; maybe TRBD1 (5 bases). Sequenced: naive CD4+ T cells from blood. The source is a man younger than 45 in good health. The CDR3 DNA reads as TGTGCCAGCAGTTACGGGGGATCGGTGACTGAAGCTTTCTTT. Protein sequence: CASSYGGSVTEAFF.